This TCR beta chain came from a study of T cell responses to AZD1222 COVID-19 vaccine. Repertoires were generated with immunoSEQ multiplex PCR, while TCRdb's copy carries only in-frame clones and drops some. The repertoire holds over 100,000 clones, with approximately 85% as singletons. Deletions cut 6 bases from V and 2 bases from J, with 11 bases between. CDR1 LNHDA and CDR2 SQIVND come from the germline V gene (reference sequence). This CDR3 has 13 residues. This TCR was sampled from an adult who received the MenACWY meningococcal vaccine as a control. The V and J genes are TRBV19 and TRBJ2-7; the D gene is possibly TRBD1 (6 bases). Sequencing was performed on peripheral blood, taken 28 days after the second dose of the MenACWY control vaccine. The CDR3: CASSPGHTYEQYF. The CDR3 DNA reads as TGTGCCAGTAGCCCGGGACATACCTACGAGCAGTACTTC. The full variable domain, its missing parts supplied by reference TRBV19 and TRBJ2-7, is DGGITQSPKYLFRKEGQNVTLSCEQNLNHDAMYWYRQDPGQGLRLIYYSQIVNDFQKGDIAEGYSVSREKKESFPLTVTSAQKNPTAFYLCASSPGHTYEQYFGPGTRLTVT.